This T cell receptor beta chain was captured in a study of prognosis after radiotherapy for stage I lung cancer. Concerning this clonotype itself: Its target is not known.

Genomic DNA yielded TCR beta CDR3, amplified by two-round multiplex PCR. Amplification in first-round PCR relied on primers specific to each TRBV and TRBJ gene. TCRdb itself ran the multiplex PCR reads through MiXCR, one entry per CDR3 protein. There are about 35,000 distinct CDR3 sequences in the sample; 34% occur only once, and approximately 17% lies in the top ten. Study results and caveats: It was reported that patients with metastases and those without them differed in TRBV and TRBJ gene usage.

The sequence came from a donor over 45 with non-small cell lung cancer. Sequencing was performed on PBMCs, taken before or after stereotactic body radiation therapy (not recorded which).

The CDR3 spells CASSEGGTFPYEQYF. The CDR3 DNA reads TGTGCCAGCAGTGAAGGAGGGACTTTTCCCTACGAGCAGTACTTC. The V and J genes are TRBV6-1 and TRBJ2-7; a weak D match, TRBD2 (6 bases). Germline CDR1 reads MNHNS; CDR2 reads SASEGT. There are 15 residues in the CDR3. Trimming took 1 base from V and 2 from J, leaving 12 bases between them.